The rows below give T cell receptor beta chains drawn from one sample of a study of cytomegalovirus exposure and HLA in healthy donors. TCRdb keeps only in-frame clones here, not all; method: immunoSEQ multiplex PCR. Of over 70,000 clones listed, roughly 81% are singletons. Source material: PBMCs. The receptors derive from a human donor in good health. CDR3s include the opening cysteine and the closing phenylalanine or tryptophan. A D gene is named only where the DNA matches it firmly. Expanded clones are given a class, and other clones once, few, many or no size at all.

J gene: TRBJ2-1; clone size: NA; V gene: TRBV6-1; D gene: NA; CDR3 protein: CASSEQGSYNEQFF; CDR3 DNA: TGTGCCAGCAGTGAACAGGGGTCCTACAATGAGCAGTTCTTC
J gene: TRBJ2-5; clone size: NA; V gene: TRBV30; D gene: NA; CDR3 protein: CAWTRDRLETQYF; CDR3 DNA: TGTGCCTGGACTCGTGACAGGCTGGAGACCCAGTACTTC
J gene: TRBJ1-4; clone size: NA; V gene: TRBV28; D gene: NA; CDR3 protein: CASRPQSGWGEKLFF; CDR3 DNA: TGTGCCAGCAGACCCCAGTCGGGGTGGGGAGAAAAACTGTTTTTT
J gene: TRBJ1-5; clone size: few; V gene: TRBV7-6; D gene: TRBD1; CDR3 protein: CASTQTGTGGDSNQPQHF; CDR3 DNA: TGTGCCAGCACCCAAACGGGGACAGGGGGTGATAGCAATCAGCCCCAGCATTTT
J gene: TRBJ2-1; clone size: NA; V gene: TRBV7-4; D gene: TRBD1; CDR3 protein: CASSSGQGLDNEQFF; CDR3 DNA: TGTGCCAGCAGCTCGGGACAGGGGCTGGACAATGAGCAGTTCTTC
J gene: TRBJ1-1; clone size: NA; V gene: TRBV11-2; D gene: TRBD1; CDR3 protein: CASSPIDRGNTEAFF; CDR3 DNA: TGTGCCAGCAGCCCTATCGACAGGGGAAACACTGAAGCTTTCTTT
J gene: TRBJ1-1; clone size: NA; V gene: TRBV10-3; D gene: TRBD1; CDR3 protein: CAATGALNTEAFF; CDR3 DNA: TGTGCCGCAACAGGGGCTCTGAACACTGAAGCTTTCTTT
J gene: TRBJ2-2; clone size: NA; V gene: TRBV5-1; D gene: NA; CDR3 protein: CASRLANTGELFF; CDR3 DNA: TGCGCCAGCAGACTAGCCAACACCGGGGAGCTGTTTTTT
J gene: TRBJ1-1; clone size: NA; V gene: TRBV19; D gene: NA; CDR3 protein: CASSIGRQINTEAFF; CDR3 DNA: TGTGCCAGTAGTATAGGGAGGCAGATCAACACTGAAGCTTTCTTT
J gene: TRBJ1-5; clone size: NA; V gene: TRBV28; D gene: NA; CDR3 protein: CASRGTNSNQPQHF; CDR3 DNA: TGTGCCAGCAGGGGGACAAATAGCAATCAGCCCCAGCATTTT
J gene: TRBJ2-5; clone size: NA; V gene: TRBV28; D gene: NA; CDR3 protein: CASSFSGASEGETQYF; CDR3 DNA: TGTGCCAGCAGTTTTTCAGGGGCGTCGGAAGGAGAGACCCAGTACTTC
J gene: TRBJ1-2; clone size: medium-sized; V gene: TRBV6-1; D gene: TRBD1; CDR3 protein: CASSESETGGAYGYTF; CDR3 DNA: TGTGCCAGCAGTGAAAGCGAGACAGGGGGCGCCTATGGCTACACCTTC
J gene: TRBJ2-2; clone size: few; V gene: TRBV5-6; D gene: TRBD2; CDR3 protein: CASSLGLAGMNTGELFF; CDR3 DNA: TGTGCCAGCAGCCTGGGACTAGCGGGGATGAACACCGGGGAGCTGTTTTTT
J gene: TRBJ2-7; clone size: once; V gene: TRBV5-4; D gene: NA; CDR3 protein: CASSSATTGIYEQYF; CDR3 DNA: TGTGCCAGCAGCTCTGCTACTACAGGGATCTACGAGCAGTACTTC
J gene: TRBJ1-2; clone size: NA; V gene: TRBV6-5; D gene: NA; CDR3 protein: CASSGQHYGYTF; CDR3 DNA: TGTGCCAGCAGTGGACAGCACTATGGCTACACCTTC
J gene: TRBJ2-1; clone size: NA; V gene: TRBV5-4; D gene: TRBD1; CDR3 protein: CASSLAQGEYDEQFF; CDR3 DNA: TGTGCCAGCAGCTTGGCACAGGGGGAGTACGATGAGCAGTTCTTC
J gene: TRBJ2-1; clone size: few; V gene: TRBV9; D gene: NA; CDR3 protein: CASSPRGTNEQFF; CDR3 DNA: TGTGCCAGCAGCCCCCGGGGAACTAATGAGCAGTTCTTC
J gene: TRBJ1-1; clone size: once; V gene: TRBV9; D gene: TRBD1; CDR3 protein: CASARTGGTNTEAFF; CDR3 DNA: TGTGCCAGCGCGAGGACAGGGGGAACGAACACTGAAGCTTTCTTT
J gene: TRBJ1-1; clone size: NA; V gene: TRBV30; D gene: TRBD1; CDR3 protein: CAWGTGGMNTEAFF; CDR3 DNA: TGTGCCTGGGGTACAGGGGGAATGAACACTGAAGCTTTCTTT
J gene: TRBJ2-1; clone size: NA; V gene: TRBV6-5; D gene: NA; CDR3 protein: CATYNGSEQFF; CDR3 DNA: TGTGCCACCTATAATGGTAGTGAGCAGTTCTTC
J gene: TRBJ2-1; clone size: NA; V gene: TRBV20-1; D gene: NA; CDR3 protein: CSASSYEQFF; CDR3 DNA: TGCAGTGCTTCTAGCTATGAGCAGTTCTTC
J gene: TRBJ1-5; clone size: NA; V gene: TRBV30; D gene: TRBD1; CDR3 protein: CAWSSGTGYQPQHF; CDR3 DNA: TGTGCCTGGAGTTCCGGGACAGGGTATCAGCCCCAGCATTTT
J gene: TRBJ1-1; clone size: NA; V gene: TRBV1; D gene: NA; CDR3 protein: CTSSQDEIRAGKVEAFF; CDR3 DNA: TGCACCAGCAGCCAAGATGAAATCAGGGCAGGGAAAGTTGAAGCTTTCTTT
J gene: TRBJ1-3; clone size: NA; V gene: TRBV28; D gene: NA; CDR3 protein: CASREQGRNTIYF; CDR3 DNA: TGTGCCAGCAGAGAACAGGGTAGAAACACCATATATTTT
J gene: TRBJ1-5; clone size: few; V gene: TRBV2; D gene: TRBD1; CDR3 protein: CASSGGGQVGNQPQHF; CDR3 DNA: TGTGCCAGCAGCGGTGGGGGACAGGTGGGCAATCAGCCCCAGCATTTT
J gene: TRBJ1-3; clone size: NA; V gene: TRBV27; D gene: NA; CDR3 protein: CASSLGQSPGNTIYF; CDR3 DNA: TGTGCCAGCAGTTTAGGACAGTCCCCTGGAAACACCATATATTTT
J gene: TRBJ2-5; clone size: few; V gene: TRBV7-2; D gene: TRBD2; CDR3 protein: CASSPGLAGVETQYF; CDR3 DNA: TGTGCCAGCAGCCCGGGACTAGCGGGAGTAGAGACCCAGTACTTC
J gene: TRBJ2-7; clone size: NA; V gene: TRBV5-6; D gene: NA; CDR3 protein: CASSLVEDSPFYEQYF; CDR3 DNA: TGTGCCAGCAGCTTGGTGGAGGACAGTCCGTTCTACGAGCAGTACTTC
J gene: TRBJ2-7; clone size: NA; V gene: TRBV27; D gene: TRBD1; CDR3 protein: CASSRTGADEQYF; CDR3 DNA: TGTGCCAGCAGTCGAACAGGGGCGGACGAGCAGTACTTC
J gene: TRBJ2-1; clone size: NA; V gene: TRBV2; D gene: NA; CDR3 protein: CASNHLPEGYNEQFF; CDR3 DNA: TGTGCCAGCAATCACCTGCCCGAGGGTTACAATGAGCAGTTCTTC
J gene: TRBJ2-7; clone size: NA; V gene: TRBV7-8; D gene: NA; CDR3 protein: CASSLPIYTRREQYF; CDR3 DNA: TGTGCCAGCAGCTTGCCGATCTACACGAGGCGCGAGCAGTACTTC
J gene: TRBJ2-3; clone size: NA; V gene: TRBV15; D gene: TRBD2; CDR3 protein: CATAGGVTDTQYF; CDR3 DNA: TGTGCCACCGCCGGGGGGGTAACAGATACGCAGTATTTT
J gene: TRBJ2-1; clone size: NA; V gene: TRBV7-8; D gene: TRBD2; CDR3 protein: CASSLTSRSYNEQFF; CDR3 DNA: TGTGCCAGCAGCCTGACTAGCAGGTCCTACAATGAGCAGTTCTTC
J gene: TRBJ1-5; clone size: NA; V gene: TRBV6-1; D gene: TRBD1; CDR3 protein: CASSEGTGIQPQHF; CDR3 DNA: TGTGCCAGCAGTGAAGGGACAGGGATTCAGCCCCAGCATTTT
J gene: TRBJ2-1; clone size: few; V gene: TRBV7-9; D gene: TRBD2; CDR3 protein: CASSSRTSGSYNEQFF; CDR3 DNA: TGTGCCAGCAGCTCCAGAACTAGCGGCTCCTACAATGAGCAGTTCTTC
J gene: TRBJ1-1; clone size: NA; V gene: TRBV10-2; D gene: NA; CDR3 protein: CASSQGPLTEAFF; CDR3 DNA: TGCGCCAGCAGCCAGGGGCCTTTGACTGAAGCTTTCTTT
J gene: TRBJ2-1; clone size: NA; V gene: TRBV29-1; D gene: NA; CDR3 protein: CSVRQHPYNEQFF; CDR3 DNA: TGCAGCGTGAGACAACACCCCTACAATGAGCAGTTCTTC
J gene: TRBJ1-1; clone size: NA; V gene: TRBV18; D gene: TRBD1; CDR3 protein: CASSKGQALNTEAFF; CDR3 DNA: TGTGCCAGCTCAAAAGGACAGGCTCTGAACACTGAAGCTTTCTTT
J gene: TRBJ1-1; clone size: NA; V gene: TRBV7-8; D gene: NA; CDR3 protein: CASSLNTEAFF; CDR3 DNA: TGTGCCAGCAGCCTCAACACTGAAGCTTTCTTT
J gene: TRBJ1-5; clone size: NA; V gene: TRBV19; D gene: NA; CDR3 protein: CASSMLSGTAYQPQHF; CDR3 DNA: TGTGCCAGTAGTATGTTATCCGGGACTGCCTATCAGCCCCAGCATTTT
J gene: TRBJ1-3; clone size: NA; V gene: TRBV30; D gene: NA; CDR3 protein: CAWEQGNGNTIYF; CDR3 DNA: TGTGCCTGGGAGCAGGGGAATGGAAACACCATATATTTT
J gene: TRBJ1-4; clone size: NA; V gene: TRBV18; D gene: NA; CDR3 protein: CASSLIQGDEKLFF; CDR3 DNA: TGTGCCAGCTCTCTAATACAGGGAGACGAAAAACTGTTTTTT
J gene: TRBJ2-1; clone size: once; V gene: TRBV6-5; D gene: TRBD1; CDR3 protein: CASSPYGTVYNEQFF; CDR3 DNA: TGTGCCAGCAGTCCCTACGGGACAGTATACAATGAGCAGTTCTTC
J gene: TRBJ1-5; clone size: few; V gene: TRBV5-6; D gene: NA; CDR3 protein: CASSPAPGGNQPQHF; CDR3 DNA: TGTGCCAGCAGCCCCGCTCCGGGGGGCAATCAGCCCCAGCATTTT
J gene: TRBJ2-4; clone size: NA; V gene: TRBV4-2; D gene: TRBD2; CDR3 protein: CASSQGAGGPFVAKNIQYF; CDR3 DNA: TGTGCCAGCAGCCAAGGAGCGGGAGGGCCGTTCGTAGCCAAAAACATTCAGTACTTC
J gene: TRBJ1-1; clone size: NA; V gene: TRBV6-1; D gene: NA; CDR3 protein: CASSTKTTAGTEAFF; CDR3 DNA: TGTGCCAGCAGCACAAAGACCACGGCGGGCACTGAAGCTTTCTTT
J gene: TRBJ2-4; clone size: once; V gene: TRBV6-5; D gene: TRBD1; CDR3 protein: CASSYTTGAKNIQYF; CDR3 DNA: TGTGCCAGCAGTTACACGACAGGGGCTAAAAACATTCAGTACTTC
J gene: TRBJ1-5; clone size: NA; V gene: TRBV11-1; D gene: TRBD1; CDR3 protein: CASSSDRGNQPQHF; CDR3 DNA: TGTGCCAGCAGCTCGGACAGGGGCAATCAGCCCCAGCATTTT
J gene: TRBJ2-7; clone size: NA; V gene: TRBV6-1; D gene: TRBD2; CDR3 protein: CASSEFSSGSLRREQYF; CDR3 DNA: TGTGCCAGCAGTGAATTCAGTAGCGGGAGCCTCCGACGGGAGCAGTACTTC
J gene: TRBJ2-2; clone size: few; V gene: TRBV2; D gene: NA; CDR3 protein: CASRPRTGGDTGELFF; CDR3 DNA: TGTGCCAGCAGACCTAGGACAGGAGGGGACACCGGGGAGCTGTTTTTT
J gene: TRBJ1-2; clone size: NA; V gene: TRBV6-6; D gene: TRBD1; CDR3 protein: CASSPGGGYGYTF; CDR3 DNA: TGTGCCAGCAGTCCAGGGGGCGGGTATGGCTACACCTTC
J gene: TRBJ2-7; clone size: NA; V gene: TRBV6-5; D gene: TRBD1; CDR3 protein: CASSYVQGYEQYF; CDR3 DNA: TGTGCCAGCAGTTACGTACAGGGGTACGAGCAGTACTTC
J gene: TRBJ2-1; clone size: once; V gene: TRBV13; D gene: NA; CDR3 protein: CASSPQAAGYNEQFF; CDR3 DNA: TGTGCCAGCAGCCCTCAGGCCGCGGGCTACAATGAGCAGTTCTTC
J gene: TRBJ2-5; clone size: once; V gene: TRBV5-1; D gene: NA; CDR3 protein: CASSPRDYQETQYF; CDR3 DNA: TGCGCCAGCAGCCCCCGGGACTACCAAGAGACCCAGTACTTC